These 24 T cell receptor beta chains originate from one sample sequenced in a study of T cells in Graves' hyperthyroidism and ophthalmopathy (dated by TCRdb to between 2017 and 2020). The library came from multiplex PCR. Data came from an Illumina HiSeq 2000. Amplification of TCR beta CDR3 regions was carried out from RNA transcripts. The TCR CDR3 was subjected to a first round of RT-PCR using the HTBI primer set and the Qiagen OneStep RT-PCR kit. TCRdb reran the public reads through fastp at Q25 and MiXCR, keeping productive beta chains. CDR3 protein sequences are deduplicated, and each keeps its most common genes and DNA. Here the sample has approximately 620,000 distinct CDR3 sequences; approximately 13% occur a single time. Of the sample, more than 4.5% falls within the top ten clones. The sample consisted of blood. Source of these receptors: a woman aged 30 to 39 with Graves' hyperthyroidism that later progressed to Graves' ophthalmopathy.

This rearrangement joins TRBV6-1 to TRBJ1-6, with 9 nucleotides matching TRBD1. The CDR3 is 14 amino acids. V shed 6 bases and J 7 bases; nucleotides not matched to a gene: 4. From germline, CDR1 is MNHNS and CDR2 SASEGT. This CDR3 is CASRHRGQNSPLHF. CDR3 DNA: TGTGCCAGCAGACACAGGGGGCAGAATTCACCCCTCCACTTT.

In its sample, this clonotype was seen many times. The CDR3 nucleotides read TGTGCCACCAGGCCTGGCCCTGAGAGCTCCTACAATGAGCAGTTCTTC. Protein product: CATRPGPESSYNEQFF. The V gene is TRBV24-1, the J gene TRBJ2-1; D not resolved. This CDR3 has 16 residues. Germline CDR1 and CDR2: KGHDR and SFDVKD. V was pared by 7 bases and J by 0 bases, with 15 bases between.

This clonotype came up once. The chain links TRBV12-3 or TRBV12-4 to TRBJ2-7; the D gene is possibly TRBD1 (5 bases). V lost 3 bases, J lost 3 bases, and 15 bases lay in between. CDR3 size: 15 residues. The chain's CDR3 is CASSFRGQSFYEQYF. DNA for the CDR3: TGTGCCAGCAGTTTTCGTGGACAAAGCTTCTACGAGCAGTACTTC.

This clonotype was seen repeatedly, ten times or more. The gene calls are TRBV20-1 and TRBJ1-1; weak D call: TRBD1 (6 bases). V was pared by 5 bases and J by 0 bases, with 16 bases between. Germline CDR1 reads DFQATT; CDR2 reads SNEGSKA (reference sequence). The CDR3 is made up of 15 amino acids. CDR3 sequence reads: CSAGGSPPLNTEAFF. The CDR3 region has the DNA TGCAGTGCTGGGGGCTCCCCACCGTTGAACACTGAAGCTTTCTTT.

Many counts were recorded for this clonotype. V and J are TRBV6-2 or TRBV6-3 and TRBJ1-2; TRBD1 might be the D (6 bases). V lost 2 bases to trimming and J lost 3 bases, with 13 bases between them. From germline, CDR1 is MNHEY and CDR2 SVGEGT. This CDR3 has 15 residues. CDR3 sequence reads: CASSYEQGGDYGYTF. The DNA for the CDR3 is TGTGCCAGCAGTTACGAACAGGGAGGAGACTATGGCTACACCTTC.

Ten or more counts support this clonotype. This rearrangement joins TRBV28 to TRBJ1-5; D not resolved. Germline CDR1 is MDHEN and CDR2 is SYDVKM. V was pared by 2 bases and J by 0 bases, with 8 bases between. This CDR3 has 15 amino acids. This CDR3 reads CASSLGQFSNQPQHF. CDR3 in DNA: TGTGCCAGCAGTTTAGGGCAGTTTAGCAATCAGCCCCAGCATTTT.

Many counts were recorded for this clonotype. This chain links TRBV19 with TRBJ1-3, with TRBD1 matching 7 bases. V dropped 9 bases and J dropped 0; count of bases not matched to a gene: 14. Germline CDR1 LNHDA, CDR2 SQIVND (reference sequence). This CDR3 has 17 residues. CDR3 nucleotide sequence: TGTGCCAGCGCGGGACAGCGCCTACTTCTCTCTGGAAACACCATATATTTT. Translated: CASAGQRLLLSGNTIYF.

The V call is TRBV14, the J call TRBJ1-2; D is unresolved. Germline V gives CDR1 SGHDN, CDR2 FVKESK. V lost 3 bases, J lost 1 base, and 18 bases lay in between. The CDR3 is 17 residues long. CDR3 in DNA: TGTGCCAGCAGCCAGAGCTATACAGAACCCCATAACTATGGCTACACCTTC. Translation gives CASSQSYTEPHNYGYTF.

A note on this clonotype: One base away lies a much larger clone, so this may be a sequencing read error. The chain's CDR3 is CSARDPGGGPNYGYTF. For the CDR3, the DNA is TGCAGTGCTAGAGATCCCGGAGGGGGGCCGAACTATGGCTACACCTTC. This chain connects TRBV20-1 to TRBJ1-2; maybe TRBD1 (6 bases). Germline lookup yields CDR1 DFQATT and CDR2 SNEGSKA (reference sequence). This CDR3 has 16 residues. Trimming removed 0 bases at V and 2 bases at J, with 16 bases between.

There are many counts of this clonotype. V usage is TRBV29-1 and J usage is TRBJ2-1; D is unresolved. Germline CDR1 is SQVTM and CDR2 is ANQGSEA. The V gene lost 4 bases and the J gene lost 6 bases, with 19 bases spanning the gap. This CDR3 spans 15 amino acids. The CDR3 spells CSVGEPFSPANEQFF. The CDR3 bases are TGCAGCGTTGGGGAACCTTTTTCCCCCGCCAATGAGCAGTTCTTC.

The sample holds many counts of this clonotype. The chain is built from TRBV6-1 and TRBJ2-1; no definite D call. V was pared by 1 base and J by 7 bases, with 14 bases between. CDR1 is MNHNS and CDR2 is SASEGT in the germline V gene. The CDR3 length is 15 residues. The CDR3 coding sequence is TGTGCCAGCAGTGAAGAATGGTCGGACCTGAATGAGCAGTTCTTC. Translating it yields CASSEEWSDLNEQFF.

Ten or more counts support this clonotype. The chain has TRBV6-1 and TRBJ2-2, with 8 bases that match TRBD2. The CDR3 loop spans 15 amino acids. Losses at the gene ends were 1 base for V and 4 bases for J; bases not matched to a gene: 2. Germline CDR1 and CDR2: MNHNS and SASEGT. CDR3 in amino acids: CASSEVAGSTGELFF. The CDR3 DNA is TGTGCCAGCAGTGAAGTAGCGGGGTCCACCGGGGAGCTGTTTTTT.

This chain connects TRBV24-1 to TRBJ1-5; the D gene is possibly TRBD1 (6 bases). This CDR3 region has 14 residues. Trimming pared 5 bases from V and 8 bases from J, leaving 15 bases between. In germline, CDR1 is KGHDR, CDR2 SFDVKD. As DNA, the CDR3 is TGTGCCACCAGTGGTAGGGGGATAGGGAAGCCCCAGCATTTT. It encodes CATSGRGIGKPQHF.

CDR3 in amino acids: CSARDTTKYGYTF. CDR3 sequence (DNA): TGCAGTGCTAGAGACACAACGAAATATGGCTACACCTTC. The chain employs TRBV20-1 and TRBJ1-2; D call uncertain. V was trimmed by 0 bases and J by 5 bases, leaving 10 bases between them. Germline V CDR1 and CDR2: DFQATT, SNEGSKA (reference sequence). The CDR3 covers 13 residues.

This clonotype has a count of ten or more. The chain uses TRBV28 and TRBJ1-1; D unresolved. The germline V gene has CDR1 MDHEN and CDR2 SYDVKM. This CDR3 region has 15 residues. Deletions cut 6 bases from V and 0 bases from J, with 14 bases between. The chain's CDR3 is CASRPRWQVNTEAFF. CDR3 nucleotide sequence: TGTGCCAGCAGACCCCGTTGGCAGGTGAACACTGAAGCTTTCTTT.

The chain recombines TRBV5-5 with TRBJ2-1, with a possible D match to TRBD2 (6 bases). Trimming left V 1 base short and J 0 bases short, with 11 bases between. Germline CDR1 and CDR2: SGHKS and YYEKEE (reference sequence). The CDR3 has 16 residues. CDR3 nucleotide sequence: TGTGCCAGCAGCTTGCTGGCGGGGAACTCCTACAATGAGCAGTTCTTC. Translating it yields CASSLLAGNSYNEQFF.

The rearrangement links TRBV2 to TRBJ2-5; D may correspond to TRBD1 or TRBD2 (5 bases each). This CDR3 spans 15 amino acids. Germline V gives CDR1 SNHLY, CDR2 FYNNEI. V dropped 8 bases and J dropped 0 bases, with 16 bases sitting between them. CDR3 in amino acids: CASSLGRTDQETQYF. In DNA form, the CDR3 reads TGTGCCAGCTCCCTGGGACGGACGGACCAAGAGACCCAGTACTTC.

The rearrangement links TRBV11-3 to TRBJ1-5; D is possibly TRBD1 (6 bases). Trimming removed 4 bases at V and 7 bases at J, with 14 bases between. The CDR3 contains 14 residues. Looked up from germline, CDR1 is SGHNT and CDR2 is YENEEA. This chain's CDR3 is CASSSGTHGQPQHF. In DNA, the CDR3 is TGTGCCAGCAGCTCCGGGACACATGGGCAGCCCCAGCATTTT.

This chain connects TRBV6-1 to TRBJ1-4; maybe TRBD1 (5 bases). The CDR3 spans 15 residues. Germline-derived CDR1 and CDR2 are MNHNS and SASEGT. Trimming shortened V by 7 bases and J by 6 bases, and 18 bases separated the two germline ends. CDR3 DNA sequence: TGTGCCAGCACCATGTCGGGGGGGAGAGATGAAAAACTGTTTTTT. It translates to CASTMSGGRDEKLFF.

The chain carries TRBV2 and TRBJ2-1; 10 bases fit TRBD2. From germline, CDR1 is SNHLY and CDR2 FYNNEI. Trimming at V came to 2 bases and at J to 5 bases, leaving 9 bases not matched to a gene. This CDR3 region has 17 residues. Here the CDR3 reads CASSERFSGRRNNEQFF. The CDR3 coding sequence is TGTGCCAGCAGTGAAAGGTTTAGCGGGAGGCGAAACAATGAGCAGTTCTTC. The full variable domain, completed using reference TRBV2 and TRBJ2-1, is EPEVTQTPSHQVTQMGQEVILRCVPISNHLYFYWYRQILGQKVEFLVSFYNNEISEKSEIFDDQFSVERPDGSNFTLKIRSTKLEDSAMYFCASSERFSGRRNNEQFFGPGTRLTVL.

This clonotype was picked up many times. The rearrangement uses TRBV5-5 and TRBJ2-2; unclear D gene. This CDR3 contains 14 residues. CDR1 and CDR2 from the germline V gene are SGHKS and YYEKEE (reference sequence). Trimming pared 1 base from V and 6 bases from J, leaving 10 bases between. The CDR3 coding sequence is TGTGCCAGCAGCTTGCAGGTCGGCGCCGGGGAGCTGTTTTTT. It yields the protein CASSLQVGAGELFF.

This clonotype was found many times. V is TRBV12-3 or TRBV12-4 and J is TRBJ1-6; tentative D call: TRBD1 (6 bases). The CDR3 covers 16 residues. The V gene lost 9 bases and the J gene lost 5 bases, with 20 bases spanning the gap. The CDR3 sequence is CASLPGGRGHNSPLHF. As DNA, the CDR3 is TGTGCCAGTCTACCTGGGGGCAGGGGTCATAATTCACCCCTCCACTTT.

This chain connects TRBV6-1 to TRBJ2-1; 9 bases are shared with TRBD1. Germline V gene lookup returns CDR1 MNHNS and CDR2 SASEGT. V shed 6 bases and J 15 bases; nucleotides not matched to a gene: 12. This CDR3 comprises 13 residues. CDR3 nucleotide sequence: TGTGCCAGCAGACCTACAAGACAGGGGGGAATGTTCTTC. Residues: CASRPTRQGGMFF.

This clonotype showed up many times. The chain is built from TRBV6-5 and TRBJ2-3; D assignment may be TRBD1 or TRBD2 (6 bases each). Germline CDR1 MNHEY, CDR2 SVGAGI. The CDR3 has 14 amino acids. Trimming cost V 0 bases and J 3 bases, with 7 bases left between them. CDR3 DNA sequence: TGTGCCAGCAGTTACTCAGGGGGGACAGATACGCAGTATTTT. The encoded protein is CASSYSGGTDTQYF.